This is a list of T cell receptor beta chains from one sample in a study of shared clonotypes between healthy human individuals. Libraries were prepared by immunoSEQ multiplex PCR; TCRdb keeps only in-frame clonotypes and omits some of them. Of about 2 million clones listed, about 95% were seen once; the top ten hold more than 0.9%. The material sequenced was naive CD8+ T cells sorted from blood. These receptors came from a man between 18 and 35 years old in good health. The conserved cysteine and the conserved F or W are not part of the CDR3 here.

j_gene,v_gene,CDR3aa
TRBJ1-1,TRBV28,ASSLQQGSMNTEAF
TRBJ2-7,TRBV6-5,ASSYEASSYEQY
TRBJ2-4,TRBV27,ASSLVGGKNIQY
TRBJ2-7,TRBV19,ATSDRVSYEQY
TRBJ2-4,TRBV9,ASSDGQKNIQY
TRBJ2-1,TRBV4-3,ASSQEREDSYNEQF
TRBJ2-5,TRBV30,AWSPGGAGETQY
TRBJ1-2,TRBV29-1,SVAKAPQGYT
TRBJ2-7,TRBV6-5,ASSYSIAGGTYEQY
TRBJ1-6,TRBV19,ASSIGDESSPLH
TRBJ2-2,TRBV6-1,ATTDPRTGELF
TRBJ1-4,TRBV5-8,ASSLGVGQGMASTNEKLF
TRBJ2-5,TRBV16,ASSQSEAGVQETQY
TRBJ2-1,TRBV4-1,ASSQDRGPADEQF
TRBJ2-1,TRBV5-6,ASTPVGDNEQF
TRBJ1-5,TRBV2,ASSGGHLSNQPQH
TRBJ2-7,TRBV9,ASSVGGASGSYEQY
TRBJ2-3,TRBV4-1,ASSQEQAGGYSGTDTQY
TRBJ2-1,TRBV9,ASSPTGKGVYNEQF
TRBJ2-2,TRBV13,ASSLAGALRTGELF
TRBJ2-3,TRBV11-2,ATKAGRDSN
TRBJ1-1,TRBV7-6,ASSHGAGASGTEAF
TRBJ2-1,TRBV28,ASSPKVPDSPPNEQF
TRBJ2-1,TRBV30,AWSWGGNEQF
TRBJ1-6,TRBV9,ASSVEGGSPLH
TRBJ2-7,TRBV6-6,ASNEHEQY
TRBJ2-7,TRBV5-4,ASSLADEQY
TRBJ2-7,TRBV18,ASSLPGTTYEQY
TRBJ2-3,TRBV10-3,AIRGTSGGSTDTQY
TRBJ2-7,TRBV6-1,ASSEAQTSFVYEQY
TRBJ1-2,TRBV27,ASSLRQGANLLSGYT
TRBJ2-1,TRBV7-3,ASSLTGGGLNEQF
TRBJ1-1,TRBV4-1,ASSQKDRRGEGAF
TRBJ2-7,TRBV11-3,ASSLRTGYEQY
TRBJ1-5,TRBV5-6,ASSLWNSNQPQH
TRBJ2-7,TRBV6-1,ASSEVVAVTYEQY
TRBJ2-3,TRBV5-1,ASSSLWEGTDTQY
TRBJ2-5,TRBV27,ASSLGAVGETQY
TRBJ2-7,TRBV29-1,SVRAGDSYEQY
TRBJ2-7,TRBV4-1,ASSQVGYEQY
TRBJ2-1,TRBV27,ASSRDRSSSYNEQF
TRBJ2-7,TRBV5-1,ASSPTSGTDYEQY
TRBJ1-3,TRBV11-3,ASSNTSTGGKSSGNTIY
TRBJ1-2,TRBV5-6,ASTSTGLEGYT
TRBJ2-1,TRBV5-1,ASSLGWGGPPYNEQF
TRBJ2-7,TRBV14,ASSQVSLRAQNPYEQY
TRBJ2-5,TRBV15,ATSRGLGVGETQY
TRBJ2-5,TRBV27,ASRALGGLETQY
TRBJ1-3,TRBV27,ASSLSWEGVNTIY
TRBJ2-1,TRBV7-9,ASSPTGNEQF
TRBJ2-1,TRBV5-4,ASRVRGGDNEQF
TRBJ2-3,TRBV6-5,ASSYVRGGATDTQY
TRBJ2-2,TRBV6-5,ASSYDTGELF
TRBJ2-4,TRBV5-1,ASSLGQGENIQY
TRBJ2-3,TRBV4-3,ASSQDLTVFTSTDTQY
TRBJ1-1,TRBV9,ASSVGGTNTEAF
TRBJ2-1,TRBV4-1,ASSPRGTSGYNEQF
TRBJ1-1,TRBV10-1,ASSESGAGGITEAF
TRBJ2-3,TRBV4-3,ASSQEHLRTDTQY